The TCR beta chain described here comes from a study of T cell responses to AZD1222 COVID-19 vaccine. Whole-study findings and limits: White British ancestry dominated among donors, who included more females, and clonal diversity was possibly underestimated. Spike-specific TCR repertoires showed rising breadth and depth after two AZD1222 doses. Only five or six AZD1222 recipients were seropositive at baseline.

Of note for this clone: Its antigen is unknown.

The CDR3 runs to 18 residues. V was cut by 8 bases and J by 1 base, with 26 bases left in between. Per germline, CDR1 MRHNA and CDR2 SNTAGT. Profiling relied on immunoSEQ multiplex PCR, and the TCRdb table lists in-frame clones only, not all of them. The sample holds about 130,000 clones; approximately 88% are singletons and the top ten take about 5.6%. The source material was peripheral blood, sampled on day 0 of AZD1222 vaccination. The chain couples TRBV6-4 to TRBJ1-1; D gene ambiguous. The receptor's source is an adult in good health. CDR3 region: CASHSQRVDGVGNTEAFF. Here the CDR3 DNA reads TGTGCCAGCCATTCCCAGAGGGTGGATGGTGTGGGGAACACTGAAGCTTTCTTT.